The 2 T cell receptor beta chains below come from one sample, sequenced in a study of beta chain features in type 1 diabetes (dated by TCRdb to the late 2010s). Overall study outcomes, separate from this receptor: A moderate but significant shortening of TCRB CDR3 length was observed in type 1 diabetes patients in all four CD4+ subsets.

These receptors are not linked to any known antigen. The protocol used for the library was the immunoSEQ multiplex PCR assay. The High Capacity cDNA Reverse Transcription Kit was used to reverse transcribe all of the isolated RNA, meaning that expressed TCRB transcripts were what got sequenced. TCRdb re-hosts the immuneACCESS table, in-frame sequences only. Its copies lack some clones; in the studies checked, an unresolved V gene accounts for under half of them, and the cause for the rest is not known. In all, the sample holds around 260,000 clones, and roughly 20% of those were seen once. Around 0.03% of the sample comes from the top ten. Sequencing input: naive CD4+ T cells from blood. The cell subset or site label of this sample denotes: true naive CD4+ T cells. The receptors come from a woman aged 40-49 years with type 1 diabetes.

This clone was seen a few times. J is TRBJ1-4 and V is TRBV15; no definite D call. The CDR3 extends over 13 amino acids. Trimming cost V 2 bases and J 5 bases, with 6 bases left between them. The germline CDR1 and CDR2 sequences are LNHNV and YYDKDF (reference sequence). CDR3 nucleotide sequence: TGTGCCACCAGCAGACGGTTAAATGAAAAACTGTTTTTT. Translated: CATSRRLNEKLFF.

This clone was counted only a few times. The V call is TRBV9, the J call TRBJ1-2, with a possible D match to TRBD1 (5 bases). V was trimmed by 0 bases and J by 8 bases, leaving 8 bases between them. CDR1 is SGDLS and CDR2 is YYNGEE in the germline V gene. The CDR3 loop spans 12 amino acids. CDR3 DNA sequence: TGTGCCAGCAGCGTAGACCAGGGCGGCTACACCTTC. Translated: CASSVDQGGYTF.